The 18 T cell receptor beta chains below were found in one sample sequenced in a study of follicular helper T cells after annual influenza vaccination. Repertoires were generated with immunoSEQ multiplex PCR, while TCRdb's copy carries only in-frame clones and drops some. The repertoire has 5,000 to 6,500 clones, 65% to 90% of them found once; the top ten carry more than 0.85%. Noted time point: 2015-2016 season, pre-vaccination. The sample in question was CXCR5+ CD38- circulating T follicular helper cells from blood, obtained on the day of influenza vaccination. Subset described: circulating Tfh, non-naive CD4+CXCR5+PD-1+ (ICOS+CD38+ or ICOS-CD38-). The receptors originated from an adult who received the influenza vaccine.

This clone was seen a handful of times. V gene TRBV7-3 combines with J gene TRBJ2-7; 7 bases match TRBD1. Germline CDR1 SGHTA, CDR2 FQGTGA. Trimming cost V 5 bases and J 1 base; bases outside gene matches: 8. The CDR3 length is 15 residues. In DNA form, the CDR3 reads TGTGCCAGCAGCCGTGACAGGGCGGATTCCTACGAGCAGTACTTC. Translating gives CASSRDRADSYEQYF.

This chain joins TRBV28 and TRBJ1-5, with D perhaps matching TRBD1 (6 bases). Trimming shortened V by 3 bases and J by 3 bases, and 15 bases separated the two germline ends. Germline CDR1 reads MDHEN; CDR2 reads SYDVKM. This CDR3 has 16 residues. The CDR3 is CASSFRRGGYNQPQHF. DNA for the CDR3: TGTGCCAGCAGTTTTCGACGAGGGGGATACAATCAGCCCCAGCATTTT.

The chain links TRBV30 to TRBJ1-4; TRBD1 aligns across 10 bases. Per germline, CDR1 GTSNPN and CDR2 SVGIG (reference sequence). This CDR3 contains 13 residues. V lost 5 bases to trimming and J lost 6 bases; unmatched junction nucleotides: 3. CDR3 in amino acids: CAWGQGVHEKLFF. Here the CDR3 DNA reads TGTGCCTGGGGACAGGGGGTTCATGAAAAACTGTTTTTT.

This rearrangement joins TRBV7-2 to TRBJ2-1; TRBD1 aligns across 9 bases. The CDR3 extends over 14 amino acids. In germline, CDR1 is SGHTA, CDR2 FQGNSA. V shed 0 bases and J 9 bases; nucleotides not matched to a gene: 3. In nucleotides, the CDR3 is TGTGCCAGCAGCTTAGCGCCACAGGGGGCTGAGCAGTTCTTC. This translates into CASSLAPQGAEQFF.

This rearrangement joins TRBV6-1 to TRBJ1-5; 7 positions match TRBD1. With V trimmed by 0 bases and J by 1 base, 3 bases remained unmatched. This CDR3 is built from 16 residues. CDR1 is MNHNS, CDR2 SASEGT, per germline. The CDR3 spells CASSEAAGGSNQPQHF. The CDR3 DNA is TGTGCCAGCAGTGAAGCTGCAGGGGGGAGCAATCAGCCCCAGCATTTT.

This clone has only a few counts. The genes are TRBV23-1 and TRBJ1-5; TRBD1 matches at 8 bases. TRBV23-1 is an ORF; its function is uncertain. Germline trimming cut 3 bases from V and 1 base from J; bases unmatched to any gene: 8. The CDR3 sequence is 17 residues long. CDR3 DNA sequence: TGCGCCAGCAGTCACTCACGGGGACAGGCGAGCAATCAGCCCCAGCATTTT. Translation: CASSHSRGQASNQPQHF.

This clone was counted once. The genes are TRBV7-9 and TRBJ2-1; no clear D gene. V gave up 1 base and J gave up 0 bases, with 7 bases separating them. Germline V gene sequence: CDR1 SEHNR, CDR2 FQNEAQ (reference sequence). CDR3 length equals 15 residues. CDR3 DNA: TGTGCCAGCAGCTTAGTCGTCAGCTCCTACAATGAGCAGTTCTTC. Translating it yields CASSLVVSSYNEQFF.

This clone appeared a single time. The chain links TRBV29-1 to TRBJ2-3; TRBD2 matches at 13 bases. CDR1 is SQVTM and CDR2 is ANQGSEA in the germline V gene. V was clipped by 3 bases and J by 12 bases; unmatched bases: 9. CDR3 length: 14 amino acids. The CDR3 here is CSVDRTSGSGFQYF. CDR3 DNA sequence: TGCAGCGTTGATCGGACTAGCGGGAGCGGTTTTCAGTATTTT.

The chain links TRBV5-4 to TRBJ1-5; TRBD1 might be the D (6 bases). Germline V lookup: CDR1 SGHNT, CDR2 YYREEE (reference sequence). The CDR3 spans 14 residues. The V end was cut by 4 bases, the J end by 7 bases, with 15 bases between. Written as DNA, the CDR3 is TGTGCCAGCAGCCAAGACAGGTCGTCCCAGCCCCAGCATTTT. Its protein is CASSQDRSSQPQHF.

The V gene is TRBV6-1, the J gene TRBJ2-2; tentatively, D is TRBD2 (6 bases). Per germline, CDR1 MNHNS and CDR2 SASEGT. The CDR3 runs 17 residues. V lost 4 bases to trimming and J lost 0 bases, with 15 bases between them. The DNA of the CDR3 is TGTGCCAGCAGTGGACTAGGAGCTCCCGCGAACACCGGGGAGCTGTTTTTT. Protein sequence: CASSGLGAPANTGELFF.

This chain links TRBV11-3 with TRBJ1-1; unclear D gene. Per the germline V gene, CDR1 is SGHNT and CDR2 is YENEEA. This CDR3 region has 13 residues. The V end was cut by 0 bases, the J end by 4 bases, with 6 bases between. CDR3 DNA: TGTGCCAGCAGCTTAGACAGGACCACTGAAGCTTTCTTT. Translating gives CASSLDRTTEAFF.

The V call is TRBV6-6, the J call TRBJ1-5; a weak D match, TRBD1 (6 bases). Germline CDR1 MNHNY, CDR2 SVGAGI (reference sequence). Trimming cost V 5 bases and J 0 bases, with 11 bases left between them. The CDR3 runs to 15 residues. DNA for the CDR3: TGTGCCAGCAGTCCACAGGGTCGTAGCAATCAGCCCCAGCATTTT. It codes for CASSPQGRSNQPQHF.

The genes are TRBV11-2 and TRBJ1-2; D gene unclear. This CDR3 is 13 amino acids long. The V end was cut by 0 bases, the J end by 4 bases, with 6 bases between. Germline loops: CDR1 SGHAT, CDR2 FQNNGV. CDR3 in DNA: TGTGCCAGCAGCTTAGACAGTCTCTATGGCTACACCTTC. Translation gives CASSLDSLYGYTF.

V usage is TRBV5-1 and J usage is TRBJ2-3, with a possible D match to TRBD1 (6 bases). The CDR3 extends over 16 amino acids. Germline assignment: CDR1 SGHRS and CDR2 YFSETQ. Trimming stripped 2 bases from V and 3 bases from J, with 16 bases between. CDR3 nucleotide sequence: TGCGCCAGCAGCTTAAGGCTTGGACAGAGTACAGATACGCAGTATTTT. Amino acid sequence: CASSLRLGQSTDTQYF.

V and J are TRBV6-5 and TRBJ1-3, with TRBD1 matching 9 bases. There are 15 residues in the CDR3. Per germline, CDR1 MNHEY and CDR2 SVGAGI. V shed 8 bases, J shed 0 bases, and the junction held 5 bases outside the gene matches. CDR3: CASRDRAFSGNTIYF. The CDR3, as DNA: TGTGCCAGCCGGGACAGGGCCTTCTCTGGAAACACCATATATTTT.

This chain connects TRBV2 to TRBJ2-7; the match to TRBD2 covers 14 bases. CDR3 size: 18 residues. J lost 0 bases, V lost 6 bases, and 10 bases had no gene match. Germline V lookup: CDR1 SNHLY, CDR2 FYNNEI. The CDR3 reads CASRPGLAGDQSSYEQYF. The CDR3, as DNA: TGTGCCAGCAGGCCGGGACTAGCGGGAGACCAGAGCTCCTACGAGCAGTACTTC. Supplemented by reference TRBV2 and TRBJ2-7, the full variable domain reads EPEVTQTPSHQVTQMGQEVILRCVPISNHLYFYWYRQILGQKVEFLVSFYNNEISEKSEIFDDQFSVERPDGSNFTLKIRSTKLEDSAMYFCASRPGLAGDQSSYEQYFGPGTRLTVT.

The chain links TRBV11-2 to TRBJ2-2, with 10 positions matching TRBD2. After removal of 5 bases from V and 5 bases from J, the junction contained 5 bases not matched to a gene. This CDR3 has 15 amino acids. Germline-derived CDR1 and CDR2 are SGHAT and FQNNGV. The CDR3 DNA sequence: TGTGCCAGCAGCCGAAGTAGCGGGAGGACCGGGGAGCTGTTTTTT. Translating it yields CASSRSSGRTGELFF. Looking up the rest from reference TRBV11-2 and TRBJ2-2 gives the full variable domain: EAGVAQSPRYKIIEKRQSVAFWCNPISGHATLYWYQQILGQGPKLLIQFQNNGVVDDSQLPKDRFSAERLKGVDSTLKIQPAKLEDSAVYLCASSRSSGRTGELFFGEGSRLTVL.

This clone came up a few times. The rearrangement joins TRBV2 to TRBJ2-7, with 9 positions matching TRBD2. With 3 bases clipped from V and 6 bases from J, the junction kept 12 bases outside the gene matches. CDR3 size: 16 residues. Germline V gene data show CDR1 as SNHLY and CDR2 as FYNNEI. The CDR3 region has the DNA TGTGCCAGCAGTGATGCGGGAGGGTTCCCTAGAGGCGAGCAGTACTTC. Amino acids: CASSDAGGFPRGEQYF.